Listed here are 26 T cell receptor beta chains from one sample, sequenced in a study of T cell responses to AZD1222 COVID-19 vaccine. TCRdb's table, derived via immunoSEQ multiplex PCR, lists solely in-frame clones and lacks some. This table holds over 200,000 clones, roughly 94% found once. The sequencing here drew on peripheral blood, taken 28 days after the second dose of the MenACWY control vaccine. Receptors originate from an adult who received the MenACWY meningococcal vaccine as a control.

This chain connects TRBV6-1 to TRBJ2-7, with 10 nucleotides matching TRBD1. Germline CDR1 MNHNS, CDR2 SASEGT. The ends lost 4 bases at V and 3 bases at J; junction bases unmatched: 9. The CDR3 sequence is 16 residues long. CDR3 residues: CASSVKGTGEGYEQYF. As DNA, the CDR3 is TGTGCCAGCAGTGTAAAAGGGACAGGGGAAGGCTACGAGCAGTACTTC.

The genes are TRBV7-8 and TRBJ2-7; 11 bases align to TRBD2. From germline, CDR1 is SGHVS and CDR2 FQNEAQ. CDR3 length: 15 residues. Trimming took 5 bases from V and 6 from J; bases not matched to a gene: 9. The CDR3 DNA follows: TGTGCCAGCAGCCAAGATAGCGGGGGGGCCCGCGAGCAGTACTTC. Protein product: CASSQDSGGAREQYF.

The V gene is TRBV5-1, the J gene TRBJ2-5; 13 bases are a match to TRBD2. V trimming: 4 bases; J trimming: 5 bases; junction bases outside the gene matches: 8. The length of the CDR3 is 16 residues. Looked up from germline, CDR1 is SGHRS and CDR2 is YFSETQ. The CDR3 coding sequence is TGCGCCAGCAGCCCATACACTAGCGGGGGGGCCGAGACCCAGTACTTC. Translating it yields CASSPYTSGGAETQYF.

The chain couples TRBV7-9 to TRBJ1-1; unclear D gene. V lost 1 base and J lost 1, with 13 bases in between. In germline, CDR1 is SEHNR, CDR2 FQNEAQ (reference sequence). The CDR3 runs to 16 residues. The CDR3 sequence is CASSLDVAGPNTEAFF. The DNA of the CDR3 is TGTGCCAGCAGCTTAGATGTGGCAGGACCGAACACTGAAGCTTTCTTT.

The chain uses TRBV12-3 or TRBV12-4 and TRBJ1-2; D gene unclear. The CDR3 is made up of 13 amino acids. V gave up 7 bases and J gave up 2 bases, with 11 bases separating them. The CDR3 DNA reads TGTGCCAGCACCCCTTGGGTGAACTATGGCTACACCTTC. This translates into CASTPWVNYGYTF.

This clone was seen only once. A junction end diverges from the germline sequence, so it may reflect a read error. V is TRBV6-1 and J is TRBJ1-1; no firm D call. This CDR3 is 13 amino acids long. The germline CDR1 and CDR2 sequences are MNHNS and SASEGT. For the CDR3, the DNA is TGTGCCAGCAGCGAAGGTGTGCCCCCTGAAGCTTTCTTT. Translating it yields CASSEGVPPEAFF.

The gene calls are TRBV28 and TRBJ2-7, with D perhaps assigned TRBD1 or TRBD2 (5 bases each). The V end was cut by 8 bases, the J end by 5 bases, with 25 bases between. CDR1 and CDR2 from the germline V gene are MDHEN and SYDVKM. CDR3 length equals 16 residues. CDR3 nucleotide sequence: TGTGCCAGCCTGAGGGGCTTCTCCCGCCCACCTCACGAGCAGTACTTC. Protein product: CASLRGFSRPPHEQYF. The full variable domain, with the rest looked up from reference TRBV28 and TRBJ2-7, is DVKVTQSSRYLVKRTGEKVFLECVQDMDHENMFWYRQDPGLGLRLIYFSYDVKMKEKGDIPEGYSVSREKKERFSLILESASTNQTSMYLCASLRGFSRPPHEQYFGPGTRLTVT.

The J gene is TRBJ2-7, the V gene TRBV10-3, with 7 bases identical to TRBD2. The V gene's germline CDR1 is ENHRY and CDR2 SYGVKD. This CDR3 is built from 15 residues. The trim removed 3 bases at V and 2 bases at J, leaving 7 bases unmatched. The DNA of the CDR3 is TGTGCCATCAGTGAAGGGGCTAGCGGCGCCTACGAGCAGTACTTC. It translates to CAISEGASGAYEQYF.

The chain has TRBV21-1 and TRBJ2-7; TRBD1 is the table's D call, not checked against the DNA. TRBV21-1 is reported as a pseudogene. The CDR3 runs to 14 residues. The CDR3 reads CATTQERGPYEQYF. Here the CDR3 DNA reads TGTGCCACAACACAGGAGAGGGGGCCCTACGAGCAGTACTTC.

This clone was picked up one time. The rearrangement joins TRBV2 to TRBJ1-1; no reliable D call. Germline V gene data show CDR1 as SNHLY and CDR2 as FYNNEI. Between the trimmed V and J ends, which lost 8 bases and 11 bases, there was a span of 18 bases. The CDR3 runs 12 residues. For the CDR3, the DNA is TGTGCCAGCCGGTCAGACCAAAGAGGGGCTTTCTTT. The encoded protein is CASRSDQRGAFF.

Comment on this clone: Other nucleotide sequences from this sample produce the same CDR3. The genes are TRBV9 and TRBJ2-7; 8 bases align to TRBD1. Per the germline V gene, CDR1 is SGDLS and CDR2 is YYNGEE. V trimming: 0 bases; J trimming: 2 bases; junction bases outside the gene matches: 4. There are 15 residues in the CDR3. The chain's CDR3 is CASSVEGTGAYEQYF. For the CDR3, the DNA is TGTGCCAGCAGCGTAGAGGGGACAGGAGCCTACGAGCAGTACTTC.

CDR3 in DNA: TGTGCCAGCAGCTGGTTGGGACAGGGTGCTTCACCCCTCCACTTT. This encodes CASSWLGQGASPLHF. V gene TRBV5-5 combines with J gene TRBJ1-6; 9 bases line up with TRBD1. Germline V gene lookup returns CDR1 SGHKS and CDR2 YYEKEE (reference sequence). The CDR3 totals 15 residues. Trimming removed 3 bases from V and 9 bases from J; junction bases left unmatched: 7.

The chain uses TRBV12-5 and TRBJ2-3; D tentatively reads TRBD1 or TRBD2 (5 bases each). The CDR3 contains 15 residues. V gave up 1 base and J gave up 5 bases, with 13 bases separating them. Per germline, CDR1 LGHNT and CDR2 FRNRAP. CDR3 amino acids: CASGLDGARGDTQYF. The DNA of the CDR3 is TGTGCTAGTGGTTTGGATGGGGCGAGGGGAGATACGCAGTATTTT.

This chain uses TRBV28 with TRBJ2-5, with 8 bases lining up with TRBD2. V gave up 7 bases and J gave up 4 bases; unmatched junction bases: 8. This CDR3 is 14 amino acids long. Germline V gene sequence: CDR1 MDHEN, CDR2 SYDVKM. Written as DNA, the CDR3 is TGTGCCAGCACCCTTCGGGGGGGCCGAGAGACCCAGTACTTC. As protein: CASTLRGGRETQYF.

This chain connects TRBV4-1 to TRBJ1-2; tentatively, D is TRBD1 (5 bases). CDR3 length equals 15 residues. Germline values: CDR1 MGHRA, CDR2 YSYEKL. V was pared by 3 bases and J by 8 bases, with 19 bases between. CDR3: CASSHGGTGNRGYTF. In DNA, the CDR3 is TGCGCCAGCAGCCACGGGGGAACGGGGAACCGGGGCTACACCTTC.

The J gene is TRBJ2-1, the V gene TRBV19; D is possibly TRBD2 (5 bases). The CDR3 consists of 15 residues. Germline-derived CDR1 and CDR2 are LNHDA and SQIVND (reference sequence). V dropped 7 bases and J dropped 3 bases, with 16 bases sitting between them. DNA of the CDR3: TGTGCCAGTAACATAGGAGGACTCGACTACAATGAGCAGTTCTTC. This codes for CASNIGGLDYNEQFF.

The rearrangement links TRBV5-1 to TRBJ2-1; 12 nucleotides align to TRBD2. Germline V gives CDR1 SGHRS, CDR2 YFSETQ. After removal of 4 bases from V and 0 bases from J, the junction contained 2 bases not matched to a gene. The CDR3 runs to 16 residues. The CDR3 DNA reads TGCGCCAGCAGCACGACTAGCGGGAGCTCCTACAATGAGCAGTTCTTC. Amino acids: CASSTTSGSSYNEQFF.

The gene calls are TRBV6-1 and TRBJ1-6, with 10 bases matching TRBD1. Germline V gene lookup returns CDR1 MNHNS and CDR2 SASEGT. V lost 4 bases and J lost 8; bases outside the gene matches: 8. CDR3 length: 16 amino acids. The CDR3 nucleotides are TGTGCCAGCAGTGGAGGAACCGGGACAGGGGATTCACCCCTCCACTTT. Translating it yields CASSGGTGTGDSPLHF.

The chain uses TRBV5-1 and TRBJ2-7; 7 nucleotides align to TRBD2. This CDR3 is built from 15 residues. CDR1 is SGHRS, CDR2 YFSETQ, per germline. V lost 1 base and J lost 0; bases outside the gene matches: 4. CDR3 residues: CASSLLGGSSYEQYF. The DNA of the CDR3 is TGCGCCAGCAGCTTGTTGGGCGGGAGCTCCTACGAGCAGTACTTC.

The rearrangement links TRBV27 to TRBJ1-2; no firm D call. Deletions cut 0 bases from V and 6 bases from J, with 8 bases between. The germline CDR1 and CDR2 sequences are MNHEY and SMNVEV (reference sequence). There are 13 residues in the CDR3. This CDR3 reads CASSLSGENGYTF. CDR3 bases: TGTGCCAGCAGTTTATCCGGGGAGAATGGCTACACCTTC.

In DNA, the CDR3 is TGTGCCGGAACGAAGGGGGGGTCCTACAATGAGCAGTTCTTC. Translating it yields CAGTKGGSYNEQFF. V and J are TRBV7-9 and TRBJ2-1, with D possibly TRBD2 on 7 matching bases. This CDR3 is built from 14 residues. Trimming stripped 11 bases from V and 1 base from J, with 15 bases between. CDR1 is SEHNR and CDR2 is FQNEAQ in the germline V gene (reference sequence).

The genes are TRBV10-2 and TRBJ2-5; D uncertain. This CDR3 contains 16 residues. Germline CDR1 and CDR2: WSHSY and SAAADI. The V gene lost 2 bases and the J gene lost 2 bases, with 15 bases spanning the gap. For the CDR3, the DNA is TGCGCCAGCAGTGAGGGACGGAAGAATACTCAAGAGACCCAGTACTTC. It encodes CASSEGRKNTQETQYF.

The V and J genes are TRBV28 and TRBJ1-2; no reliable D call. This CDR3 spans 14 amino acids. V was pared by 6 bases and J by 0 bases, with 11 bases between. In germline, CDR1 is MDHEN, CDR2 SYDVKM. CDR3 region: CASRLRAPNYGYTF. In DNA form, the CDR3 reads TGTGCCAGCAGATTGCGGGCCCCTAACTATGGCTACACCTTC.

This clone appeared a single time. This rearrangement joins TRBV30 to TRBJ2-7; D gene ambiguous. Trimming removed 5 bases at V and 3 bases at J, with 8 bases between. CDR1 GTSNPN and CDR2 SVGIG come from the germline V gene (reference sequence). This CDR3 has 11 amino acids. The CDR3 nucleotides read TGTGCCTGGGGCAGCTTCTACGAGCAGTACTTC. Its translation is CAWGSFYEQYF.

This clone was seen only a few times. The V and J genes are TRBV7-2 and TRBJ2-7, with 9 bases fitting TRBD2. Trimming at V came to 6 bases and at J to 4 bases, leaving 10 bases not matched to a gene. The CDR3 sequence is 15 residues long. Germline CDR1 and CDR2: SGHTA and FQGNSA. CDR3 residues: CASSWGSGSLYEQYF. The CDR3 coding sequence is TGTGCCAGCAGTTGGGGTAGCGGGAGCCTATACGAGCAGTACTTC.

V gene TRBV6-5 combines with J gene TRBJ2-1; D might be TRBD1 or TRBD2, each matching 8 bases. V lost 6 bases to trimming and J lost 8 bases, with 20 bases between them. CDR3 length equals 15 residues. Per the germline V gene, CDR1 is MNHEY and CDR2 is SVGAGI. As DNA, the CDR3 is TGTGCCAGCAGCCAGGGGGCGGGAGGTTTCGATGAGCAGTTCTTC. Protein: CASSQGAGGFDEQFF.